This T cell receptor (beta chain) was identified during a study of blood T cell repertoires in COVID-19. Study in general: The United States, Italy and Spain supplied acute and convalescent COVID-19 samples. PBMCs, B-cell-depleted T cells, or T cells were the source of the cDNA or gDNA that made up the material.

Trimming cost V 2 bases and J 4 bases; bases outside gene matches: 16. This CDR3 is built from 18 residues. Germline loops: CDR1 SGHTA, CDR2 FQGNSA. In the original processing: Nucleated cell counts were estimated from reference gene primer amplification. Measured with immunoSEQ multiplex PCR; TCRdb has only the in-frame clones, and not every one. That table gives V, J and clone size, and the DNA gave D and trimming. Of 60,000 to 85,000 clones in the sample, approximately 79% were seen once. This clonotype was sampled from a human donor with acute or convalescent COVID-19. The donor label of this sample is uncertain. This chain links TRBV7-2 with TRBJ1-2, with 7 nucleotides matching TRBD1. Sequencing used peripheral blood. CDR3 sequence: CASSLIRSRVDRVYGYTF. The CDR3 DNA is TGTGCCAGCAGCTTAATTAGGTCTCGGGTCGACAGGGTCTATGGCTACACCTTC.